The text below deals with one TCR beta chain. Its antigen remains unidentified. There are no base qualities to consult, and no much larger clone falls within one base. To prepare the library, the immunoSEQ multiplex PCR assay was applied. This is the immuneACCESS table as TCRdb keeps it, with only in-frame sequences that have V and J called. A part of the clones is gone; compared with another copy, unresolved V genes explain less than half, and the rest is unexplained. In this sample the table shows 50,000 to 65,000 clones, over 80% of which occur a single time. About 0.76% of the sample lies in the top ten. The data stem from a study of T cell changes during pregnancy in multiple sclerosis (dated by TCRdb to the late 2010s). Background for the entire study: In women with multiple sclerosis, the researchers looked at how the T cell repertoire shifted as pregnancy progressed.

Trimming removed 2 bases from V and 7 bases from J; the gene matches leave 9 bases unexplained. As encoded in the germline V gene (reference sequence), CDR1 is MNHNY while CDR2 is SVGAGI. CDR3 length: 15 amino acids, cysteine to phenylalanine. The sequence is cut down to CDR3 DNA, 45 bases in frame from base 1. The V and J segments used are TRBV6-6 and TRBJ2-7; the junction holds 9 bases that match TRBD1. The input for sequencing was CD4+ T cells from peripheral blood mononuclear cells, taken in the first trimester of pregnancy. This TCR was recovered from a female donor with multiple sclerosis, enrolled in a pregnancy study. The CDR3 reads as follows: CASSYDTGQGREQYF. The DNA sequence follows: TGTGCCAGCAGTTACGATACCGGACAGGGGCGAGAGCAGTACTTC.